These 15 T cell receptor beta chains were all obtained from the same sample, sequenced in a study of T cells in Graves' hyperthyroidism and ophthalmopathy (dated 2019 in TCRdb). To prepare the library, multiplex PCR was applied. The sequencer listed for this sample is Illumina HiSeq 2000. The TCR beta CDR3 regions were amplified from the RNA transcripts. The first round of RT-PCR for the TCR CDR3 was performed with the HTBI primer set and the Qiagen OneStep RT-PCR kit. The public sequencing data were trimmed at Q25 with fastp and processed into clonotypes with MiXCR by TCRdb, which kept only in-frame beta chains. Each entry is one CDR3 protein sequence, shown with its most common DNA and genes. This sample lists under 650,000 distinct CDR3 sequences; around 15% were detected once. The ten largest clonotypes hold less than 4.5% of the sample. Sequencing was carried out using blood. The receptors shown here come from a woman in her thirties with Graves' hyperthyroidism.

This chain joins TRBV20-1 and TRBJ2-7; tentatively, D is TRBD2 (6 bases). The germline gives CDR1 DFQATT, CDR2 SNEGSKA (reference sequence). V lost 3 bases and J lost 0, with 18 bases in between. There are 16 residues in the CDR3. The CDR3 DNA reads TGCAGTGCTAGCATACTCGACCGGGGGTTCTCCTACGAGCAGTACTTC. Translation gives CSASILDRGFSYEQYF.

V gene TRBV7-8 combines with J gene TRBJ2-7; D is possibly TRBD2 (5 bases). The CDR3 covers 16 residues. CDR1 is SGHVS, CDR2 FQNEAQ, per germline. The V and J ends lost 1 base and 2 bases respectively, with 15 bases between them. CDR3 amino acids: CASSLVHGLRTYEQYF. Here the CDR3 DNA reads TGTGCCAGCAGCTTAGTTCACGGACTGAGAACCTACGAGCAGTACTTC.

This clonotype was recorded once. This could be a read error, since a much larger clone is one nucleotide away. The genes are TRBV2 and TRBJ1-4, with TRBD1 identical over 8 bases. This CDR3 spans 12 amino acids. Germline V gene data show CDR1 as SNHLY and CDR2 as FYNNEI. The CDR3 sequence: CTSRDRNEKLFF. The CDR3 nucleotides read TGTACCAGCAGGGACAGGAACGAAAAACTGTTTTTT.

This clonotype was seen a few times. This chain joins TRBV19 and TRBJ1-5; D is undetermined. V gave up 3 bases and J gave up 3 bases, with 6 bases separating them. The CDR3 is made up of 13 amino acids. The V gene's germline CDR1 is LNHDA and CDR2 SQIVND (reference sequence). This CDR3 is CASSIGYNQPQHF. CDR3 sequence (DNA): TGTGCCAGTAGTATCGGATACAATCAGCCCCAGCATTTT.

This clonotype occurred many times. The rearrangement uses TRBV6-1 and TRBJ2-1; 9 nucleotides line up with TRBD1. The germline V gene encodes CDR1 MNHNS and CDR2 SASEGT. This CDR3 is 13 amino acids long. With V trimmed by 5 bases and J by 9 bases, 5 bases remained unmatched. The chain's CDR3 is CASSYLDRGEQFF. The CDR3 DNA is TGTGCCAGCAGTTACCTGGACAGGGGTGAGCAGTTCTTC.

The sample holds many counts of this clonotype. The V call is TRBV10-3, the J call TRBJ1-1; TRBD1 aligns across 7 bases. The CDR3 covers 14 residues. The V gene end was trimmed by 5 bases and the J gene end by 0 bases; junction bases not matched to a gene: 3. CDR1 and CDR2 (germline): ENHRY, SYGVKD. CDR3 amino acids: CAISTQGLNTEAFF. The DNA for the CDR3 is TGTGCCATCAGTACACAGGGGTTGAACACTGAAGCTTTCTTT.

V usage is TRBV7-9 and J usage is TRBJ1-1, with 7 bases that match TRBD1. This CDR3 has 15 amino acids. Germline lookup yields CDR1 SEHNR and CDR2 FQNEAQ (reference sequence). Trimming at V came to 1 base and at J to 6 bases, leaving 8 bases not matched to a gene. CDR3 nucleotide sequence: TGTGCCAGCAGCTTAGATACAGGGGCTGGGGCTGAAGCTTTCTTT. Amino acids: CASSLDTGAGAEAFF.

This chain joins TRBV5-1 and TRBJ2-3, with 7 bases identical to TRBD2. Germline CDR1 reads SGHRS; CDR2 reads YFSETQ. V shed 2 bases and J 2 bases; nucleotides not matched to a gene: 5. This CDR3 is 15 amino acids long. The DNA of the CDR3 is TGCGCCAGCAGCTTACAGACTAGCATCACAGATACGCAGTATTTT. It yields the protein CASSLQTSITDTQYF.

This clonotype was recorded at least ten times. The chain employs TRBV7-9 and TRBJ2-1, with 7 bases lining up with TRBD2. This CDR3 contains 15 residues. Losses at the gene ends were 4 bases for V and 7 bases for J; bases not matched to a gene: 10. The germline CDR1 and CDR2 sequences are SEHNR and FQNEAQ (reference sequence). DNA for the CDR3: TGTGCCAGCAGCTCTCCGGGACTACCAAAGAATGAGCAGTTCTTC. Amino acid sequence: CASSSPGLPKNEQFF. Full variable domain (rest looked up from reference TRBV7-9 and TRBJ2-1): DTGVSQNPRHKITKRGQNVTFRCDPISEHNRLYWYRQTLGQGPEFLTYFQNEAQLEKSRLLSDRFSAERPKGSFSTLEIQRTEQGDSAMYLCASSSPGLPKNEQFFGPGTRLTVL.

Worth noting for this clonotype: A much more abundant neighbour one base away suggests this may be a read error. The V call is TRBV7-8, the J call TRBJ2-1; 10 bases agree with TRBD1. The CDR3 is made up of 16 amino acids. The germline V gene encodes CDR1 SGHVS and CDR2 FQNEAQ. The CDR3: CASSLLGQGIDNEQLF. CDR3 sequence (DNA): TGTGCCAGCAGCCTATTGGGACAGGGGATCGACAATGAGCAGCTCTTC. Full variable domain (remainder filled in from reference TRBV7-8 and TRBJ2-1): GAGVSQSPRYKVAKRGQDVALRCDPISGHVSLFWYQQALGQGPEFLTYFQNEAQLDKSGLPSDRFFAERPEGSVSTLKIQRTQQEDSAVYLCASSLLGQGIDNEQLFGPGTRLTVL.

This clonotype came up many times. The CDR3 reads CASSLELSSRNEQFF. In nucleotides, the CDR3 is TGTGCCAGCAGCTTGGAACTATCCAGCAGGAATGAGCAGTTCTTC. The chain recombines TRBV7-2 with TRBJ2-1; D gene uncertain. The V gene lost 3 bases and the J gene lost 7 bases, with 16 bases spanning the gap. The CDR3 runs to 15 residues. Germline V CDR1 and CDR2: SGHTA, FQGNSA.

This clonotype was recorded only once. The chain recombines TRBV20-1 with TRBJ1-5; possibly TRBD1 for D (5 bases). Looked up from germline, CDR1 is DFQATT and CDR2 is SNEGSKA (reference sequence). Trimming shortened V by 4 bases and J by 3 bases, and 10 bases separated the two germline ends. CDR3 size: 13 residues. Written as DNA, the CDR3 is TGCAGTGCTAATGGGGCACCCAATCAGCCCCAGCATTTT. This sequence encodes CSANGAPNQPQHF.

This clonotype came up many times. This rearrangement joins TRBV12-3 or TRBV12-4 to TRBJ2-5; D is uncertain. This CDR3 region has 13 residues. Between the trimmed V and J ends, which lost 5 bases and 0 bases, there was a span of 7 bases. DNA for the CDR3: TGTGCCAGCAGTCCTCGGGACCAAGAGACCCAGTACTTC. Amino acid sequence: CASSPRDQETQYF.

This clonotype came up a few times. V usage is TRBV5-1 and J usage is TRBJ2-1, with TRBD2 as a possible D gene (6 bases). The CDR3 runs to 13 residues. Trimming stripped 4 bases from V and 6 bases from J, with 11 bases between. Per the germline V gene, CDR1 is SGHRS and CDR2 is YFSETQ. CDR3 DNA sequence: TGCGCCAGCAGCCCTTATAGCGGCAATGAGCAGTTCTTC. Its protein product is CASSPYSGNEQFF.

The chain carries TRBV29-1 and TRBJ1-1; D call uncertain. The CDR3 length is 13 residues. Germline CDR1 SQVTM, CDR2 ANQGSEA. In nucleotides, the CDR3 is TGCAGTTGCACCGCAGCGGGAAAGTTTGAAGCTTTCTTT. As protein: CSCTAAGKFEAFF. The full variable domain, with the rest looked up from reference TRBV29-1 and TRBJ1-1, is SAVISQKPSRDICQRGTSLTIQCQVDSQVTMMFWYRQQPGQSLTLIATANQGSEATYESGFVIDKFPISRPNLTFSTLTVSNMSPEDSSIYLCSCTAAGKFEAFFGQGTRLTVV.